The clone carrying this TCR beta chain has only a few counts. Germline V gene lookup returns CDR1 SGHDT and CDR2 YYEEEE. Trimming removed 2 bases from V and 4 bases from J, with 12 bases in between. This CDR3 contains 14 residues. This record belongs to a study of blood T cell repertoires in COVID-19. As for the study in general: Italy, Spain and the United States were the sources of the convalescent and acute COVID-19 samples. The analysed material was cDNA or gDNA that came from T cells, B-cell-depleted T cells, or PBMCs.

As processed by the authors: Cell counts per sample came from amplifying reference gene primers. Profiled with immunoSEQ multiplex PCR; TCRdb holds only in-frame clones, not every one. V, J and clone size derive from that table, while D and trimming were established from the DNA sequence. The data show about 89,000 clones, with around 88% seen just once and about 0.51% held by the top ten. Sequenced material: peripheral blood. The receptor comes from a man aged 55-75 years with acute or convalescent COVID-19. The rearrangement uses TRBV5-6 and TRBJ1-2; the D gene is possibly TRBD1 (5 bases). CDR3 DNA: TGTGCCAGCAGCTTATCCGGACAAGTCTATGGCTACACCTTC. This codes for CASSLSGQVYGYTF.